The clone carrying this T cell receptor beta chain was picked up one time. The record originates from a study of blood T cell repertoires in COVID-19. Study at large: Sites across the United States, Italy and Spain contributed samples from acute and convalescent COVID-19. PBMCs, B-cell-depleted T cells, or T cells provided the cDNA or gDNA that made up the material.

The length of the CDR3 is 15 residues. Losses at the gene ends were 5 bases for V and 8 bases for J; bases not matched to a gene: 10. The germline V gene has CDR1 SEHNR and CDR2 FQNEAQ (reference sequence). Original data processing: Reference gene primer amplification yielded estimated nucleated cell counts. Profiling relied on immunoSEQ multiplex PCR, and the TCRdb table lists in-frame clones only, not all of them. V, J and clone size were drawn from that table, and D and trimming were deduced from the DNA. Among 81,000 or so clones listed, approximately 91% were seen once. The chain carries TRBV7-9 and TRBJ1-2; 11 bases map to TRBD1. The source of this sequence is a man between 65 and 85 years old with active or convalescent COVID-19. Sequenced input: peripheral blood. CDR3: CASSQSGTGGWGYTF. CDR3 sequence (DNA): TGTGCCAGCAGCCAAAGCGGGACAGGGGGATGGGGCTACACCTTC.